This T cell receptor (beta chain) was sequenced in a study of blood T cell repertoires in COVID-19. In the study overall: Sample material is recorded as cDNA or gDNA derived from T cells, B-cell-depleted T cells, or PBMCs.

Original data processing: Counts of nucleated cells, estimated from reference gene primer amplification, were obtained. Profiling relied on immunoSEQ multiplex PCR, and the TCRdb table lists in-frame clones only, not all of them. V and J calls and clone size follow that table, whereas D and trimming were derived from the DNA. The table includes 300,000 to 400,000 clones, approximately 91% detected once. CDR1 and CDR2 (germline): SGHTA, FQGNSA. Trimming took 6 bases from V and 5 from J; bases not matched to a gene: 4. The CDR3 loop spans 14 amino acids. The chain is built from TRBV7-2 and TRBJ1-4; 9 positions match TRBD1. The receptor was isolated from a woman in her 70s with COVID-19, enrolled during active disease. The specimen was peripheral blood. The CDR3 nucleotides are TGTGCCAGCAGTTACGACAGGGGGAATGAAAAACTGTTTTTT. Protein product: CASSYDRGNEKLFF.